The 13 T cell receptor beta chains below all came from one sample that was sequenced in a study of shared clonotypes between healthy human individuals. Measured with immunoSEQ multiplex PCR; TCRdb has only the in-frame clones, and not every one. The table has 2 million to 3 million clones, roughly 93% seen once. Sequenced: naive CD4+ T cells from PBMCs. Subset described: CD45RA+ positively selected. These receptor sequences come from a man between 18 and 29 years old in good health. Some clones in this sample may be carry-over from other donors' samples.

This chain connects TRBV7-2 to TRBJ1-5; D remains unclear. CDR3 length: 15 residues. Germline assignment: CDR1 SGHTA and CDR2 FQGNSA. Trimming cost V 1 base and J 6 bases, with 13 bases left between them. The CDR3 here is CASSLGEGWVQPQHF. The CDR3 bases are TGTGCCAGCAGCTTAGGAGAGGGATGGGTTCAGCCCCAGCATTTT.

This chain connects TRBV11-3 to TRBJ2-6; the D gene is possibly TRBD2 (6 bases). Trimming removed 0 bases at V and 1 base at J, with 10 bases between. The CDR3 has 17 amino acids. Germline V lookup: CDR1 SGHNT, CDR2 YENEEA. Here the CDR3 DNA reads TGTGCCAGCAGCTTAGATATTGGAGGGTCTGGGGCCAACGTCCTGACTTTC. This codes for CASSLDIGGSGANVLTF.

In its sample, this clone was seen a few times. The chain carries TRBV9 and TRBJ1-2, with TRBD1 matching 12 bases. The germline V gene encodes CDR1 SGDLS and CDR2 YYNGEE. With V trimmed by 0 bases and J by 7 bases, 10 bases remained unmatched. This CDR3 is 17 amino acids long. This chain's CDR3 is CASSVEPRDRGLTGYTF. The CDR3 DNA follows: TGTGCCAGCAGCGTAGAACCAAGGGACAGGGGGCTGACTGGCTACACCTTC.

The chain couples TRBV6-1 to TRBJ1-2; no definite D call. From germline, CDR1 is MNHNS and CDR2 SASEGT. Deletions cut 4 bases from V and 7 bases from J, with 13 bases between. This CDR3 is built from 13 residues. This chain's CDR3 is CASSGFRKGGYTF. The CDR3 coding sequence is TGTGCCAGCAGTGGTTTCAGGAAAGGTGGCTACACCTTC.

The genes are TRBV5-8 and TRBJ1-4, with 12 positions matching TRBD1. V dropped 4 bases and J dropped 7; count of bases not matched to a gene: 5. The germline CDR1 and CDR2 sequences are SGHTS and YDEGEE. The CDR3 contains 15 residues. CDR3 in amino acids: CASSKGQGASEKLFF. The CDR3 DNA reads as TGTGCCAGCAGCAAGGGACAGGGGGCAAGTGAAAAACTGTTTTTT.

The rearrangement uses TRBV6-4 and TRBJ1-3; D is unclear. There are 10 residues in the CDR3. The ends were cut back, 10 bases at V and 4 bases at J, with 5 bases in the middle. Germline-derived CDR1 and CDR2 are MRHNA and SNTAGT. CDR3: CATLGNTIYF. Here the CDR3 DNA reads TGTGCCACGTTGGGAAACACCATATATTTT.

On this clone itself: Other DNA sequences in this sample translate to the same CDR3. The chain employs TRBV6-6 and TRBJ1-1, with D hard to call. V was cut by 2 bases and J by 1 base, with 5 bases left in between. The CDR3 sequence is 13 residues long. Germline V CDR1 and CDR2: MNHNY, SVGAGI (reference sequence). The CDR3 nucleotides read TGTGCCAGCAGTTACCGACAGAACACTGAAGCTTTCTTT. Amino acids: CASSYRQNTEAFF.

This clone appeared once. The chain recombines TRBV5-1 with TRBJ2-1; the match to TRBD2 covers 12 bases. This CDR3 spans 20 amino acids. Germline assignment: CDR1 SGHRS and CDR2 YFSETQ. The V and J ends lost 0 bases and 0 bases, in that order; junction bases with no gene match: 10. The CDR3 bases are TGCGCCAGCAGCTTGGATTCCCCTAGCGGGAGGGCCTACTCCTACAATGAGCAGTTCTTC. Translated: CASSLDSPSGRAYSYNEQFF. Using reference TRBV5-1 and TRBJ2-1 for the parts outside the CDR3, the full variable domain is KAGVTQTPRYLIKTRGQQVTLSCSPISGHRSVSWYQQTPGQGLQFLFEYFSETQRNKGNFPGRFSGRQFSNSRSEMNVSTLELGDSALYLCASSLDSPSGRAYSYNEQFFGPGTRLTVL.

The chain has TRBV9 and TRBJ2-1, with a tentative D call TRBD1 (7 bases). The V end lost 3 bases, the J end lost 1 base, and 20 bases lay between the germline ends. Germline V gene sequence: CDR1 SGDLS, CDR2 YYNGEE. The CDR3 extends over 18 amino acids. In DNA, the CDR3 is TGTGCCAGCAGCGGCCCTTTAGGAGGGGGCTTGTCCTACAATGAGCAGTTCTTC. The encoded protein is CASSGPLGGGLSYNEQFF.

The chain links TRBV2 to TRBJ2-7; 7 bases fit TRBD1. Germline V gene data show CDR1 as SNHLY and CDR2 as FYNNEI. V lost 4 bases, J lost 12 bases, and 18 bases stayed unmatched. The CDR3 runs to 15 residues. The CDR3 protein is CASSGNRGPYIMGYF. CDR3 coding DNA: TGTGCCAGCAGTGGGAACAGGGGACCTTACATAATGGGGTACTTC.

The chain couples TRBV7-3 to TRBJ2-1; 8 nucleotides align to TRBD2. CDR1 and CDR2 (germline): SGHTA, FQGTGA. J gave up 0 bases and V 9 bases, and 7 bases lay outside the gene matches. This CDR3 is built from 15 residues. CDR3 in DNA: TGTGCCAGTGGCCCCGGGAGGGCCTCCTACAATGAGCAGTTCTTC. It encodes CASGPGRASYNEQFF.

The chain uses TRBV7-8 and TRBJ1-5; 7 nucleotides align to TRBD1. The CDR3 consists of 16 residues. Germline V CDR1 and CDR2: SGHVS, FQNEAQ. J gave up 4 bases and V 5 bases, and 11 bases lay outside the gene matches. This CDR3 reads CASSRQGRLGNQPQHF. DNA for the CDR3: TGTGCCAGCAGCAGACAGGGTCGTTTGGGTAATCAGCCCCAGCATTTT.

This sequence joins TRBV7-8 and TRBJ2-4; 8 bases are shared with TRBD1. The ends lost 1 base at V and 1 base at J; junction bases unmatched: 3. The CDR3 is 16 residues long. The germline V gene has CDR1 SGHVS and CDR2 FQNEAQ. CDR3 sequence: CASSLEYRGAKNIQYF. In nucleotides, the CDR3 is TGTGCCAGCAGCTTAGAATACAGGGGGGCCAAAAACATTCAGTACTTC.